The 28 T cell receptor beta chains reported below all come from one sample, sequenced in a study of shared clonotypes between healthy human individuals. The table came from immunoSEQ multiplex PCR; TCRdb's copy has only in-frame clones and leaves some out. The table includes hundreds of thousands of clones, around 95% detected once. Selected positively for CCR7 and CD45RO-negative, naive CD8 cells excluded terminally differentiated effector memory CD45RA+ cells. The sample consisted of naive CD8+ T cells sorted from blood. These receptors were obtained from a woman between 25 and 40 years old in good health.

The gene calls are TRBV11-2 and TRBJ2-1; 12 nucleotides agree with TRBD2. In germline, CDR1 is SGHAT, CDR2 FQNNGV. The CDR3 covers 16 residues. Germline trimming cut 2 bases from V and 5 bases from J; bases unmatched to any gene: 4. The CDR3 region has the DNA TGTGCCAGCAGCTTATCCCCTAGCGGGAGGGACAATGAGCAGTTCTTC. Amino acid sequence: CASSLSPSGRDNEQFF.

The V and J genes are TRBV28 and TRBJ2-7; 7 positions agree with TRBD1. Losses at the gene ends were 3 bases for V and 5 bases for J; bases not matched to a gene: 4. This CDR3 is 13 amino acids long. Germline V gene data show CDR1 as MDHEN and CDR2 as SYDVKM. The CDR3 nucleotides are TGTGCCAGCAGTTTCAGGCAGGGGGACGAGCAGTACTTC. This gives the protein CASSFRQGDEQYF.

CDR3 region: CASSIDLKVTINNEQFF. The DNA of the CDR3 is TGTGCCAGTAGTATAGATCTCAAGGTTACGATTAACAATGAGCAGTTCTTC. The chain has TRBV19 and TRBJ2-1; D not resolved. Deletions cut 0 bases from V and 5 bases from J, with 17 bases between. This CDR3 has 17 residues. CDR1 and CDR2 (germline): LNHDA, SQIVND (reference sequence).

This sequence joins TRBV28 and TRBJ2-7; D could derive from TRBD1 or TRBD2 (7 bases each). The germline gives CDR1 MDHEN, CDR2 SYDVKM. This CDR3 contains 14 residues. The V and J ends lost 6 bases and 1 base respectively, with 13 bases between them. CDR3 in amino acids: CASSPGGESYEQYF. In DNA form, the CDR3 reads TGTGCCAGCAGCCCAGGGGGGGAGTCCTACGAGCAGTACTTC.

Points on this clone: One junction end does not reproduce the germline sequence, and a read error may be involved. DNA of the CDR3: TGTGCCAGCAGCTTGGGGTCAGGAGGGATCGAGCGGTTCTTC. As protein: CASSLGSGGIERFF. The J gene is TRBJ2-1, the V gene TRBV11-2; D is possibly TRBD2 (6 bases). The CDR3 runs 14 residues. From germline, CDR1 is SGHAT and CDR2 FQNNGV.

The rearrangement joins TRBV4-1 to TRBJ2-2, with D possibly matching TRBD2 (6 bases). Germline V gene sequence: CDR1 MGHRA, CDR2 YSYEKL. V lost 0 bases to trimming and J lost 5 bases, with 7 bases between them. The CDR3 runs to 14 residues. The CDR3 here is CASSQEEGTGELFF. DNA for the CDR3: TGCGCCAGCAGCCAAGAGGAGGGGACCGGGGAGCTGTTTTTT.

The chain's CDR3 is CASSYEENTEAFF. The DNA for the CDR3 is TGTGCCAGCAGCTACGAAGAGAACACTGAAGCTTTCTTT. The rearrangement joins TRBV7-9 to TRBJ1-1; D not certain. CDR3 length: 13 amino acids. V was clipped by 4 bases and J by 1 base, with 7 bases between them. The V gene's germline CDR1 is SEHNR and CDR2 FQNEAQ (reference sequence).

The chain combines TRBV27 with TRBJ1-1; D ambiguous. Trimming shortened V by 1 base and J by 10 bases, and 13 bases separated the two germline ends. Germline V gives CDR1 MNHEY, CDR2 SMNVEV (reference sequence). CDR3 length: 13 residues. The CDR3 protein is CASSLWSGSVAFF. In nucleotides, the CDR3 is TGTGCCAGCAGTTTATGGAGCGGGAGTGTAGCTTTCTTT.

The chain links TRBV7-9 to TRBJ2-2, with 9 bases lining up with TRBD2. The CDR3 extends over 14 amino acids. Unmatched junction bases numbered 1, after V lost 5 bases and J lost 3 bases. The germline V gene encodes CDR1 SEHNR and CDR2 FQNEAQ (reference sequence). The CDR3 protein is CASSQREDTGELFF. The CDR3 DNA reads as TGTGCCAGCAGCCAGCGGGAGGACACCGGGGAGCTGTTTTTT.

The chain uses TRBV7-9 and TRBJ2-7; 13 bases line up with TRBD2. V shed 2 bases and J 7 bases; nucleotides not matched to a gene: 11. Germline V gene lookup returns CDR1 SEHNR and CDR2 FQNEAQ (reference sequence). CDR3 length: 17 residues. Written as DNA, the CDR3 is TGTGCCAGCAGCTTAAGTCACGGACTAGCGGGAGATAGAGAGCAGTACTTC. As protein: CASSLSHGLAGDREQYF.

The rearrangement joins TRBV5-4 to TRBJ2-7, with a possible D match to TRBD1 (6 bases). Germline CDR1 reads SGHNT; CDR2 reads YYREEE (reference sequence). Trimming removed 4 bases at V and 0 bases at J, with 17 bases between. The CDR3 runs to 16 residues. In DNA, the CDR3 is TGTGCCAGCAGCCTCGAGCAGGGACACTTCTCCTACGAGCAGTACTTC. Protein: CASSLEQGHFSYEQYF.

This rearrangement joins TRBV7-9 to TRBJ2-7; possibly TRBD1 for D (5 bases). The CDR3 sequence is 14 residues long. Germline loops: CDR1 SEHNR, CDR2 FQNEAQ (reference sequence). Trimming took off 4 bases at V and 3 bases at J, with 13 bases between the two ends. CDR3 sequence reads: CASSSSGFHYEQYF. CDR3 DNA sequence: TGTGCCAGCAGCTCTTCAGGGTTCCACTACGAGCAGTACTTC.

CDR3 loop: CASSQSLGNEQFF. The CDR3 DNA reads as TGTGCCAGCAGCCAGAGTTTAGGGAATGAGCAGTTCTTC. This sequence joins TRBV7-9 and TRBJ2-1; D gene unclear. The germline V and J ends were trimmed by 5 bases and 7 bases, with 12 bases remaining between them. The CDR3 length is 13 residues. Germline loops: CDR1 SEHNR, CDR2 FQNEAQ (reference sequence).

The chain links TRBV9 to TRBJ2-7, with 8 bases aligning to TRBD2. Trimming cost V 4 bases and J 3 bases; bases outside gene matches: 6. The CDR3 is made up of 14 amino acids. The germline V gene encodes CDR1 SGDLS and CDR2 YYNGEE. CDR3 sequence (DNA): TGTGCCAGCAGCCGGGGGGGACTAGACTACGAGCAGTACTTC. As protein: CASSRGGLDYEQYF.

The CDR3 here is CAWTLSASADTQYF. The CDR3 DNA reads as TGTGCCTGGACCCTTTCCGCCTCTGCAGATACGCAGTATTTT. The chain has TRBV30 and TRBJ2-3, with D uncertain. Trimming cost V 4 bases and J 4 bases, with 15 bases left between them. The CDR3 sequence is 14 residues long. Germline V CDR1 and CDR2: GTSNPN, SVGIG (reference sequence). Variable domain in full (rest from reference TRBV30 and TRBJ2-3): SQTIHQWPATLVQPVGSPLSLECTVEGTSNPNLYWYRQAAGRGLQLLFYSVGIGQISSEVPQNLSASRPQDRQFILSSKKLLLSDSGFYLCAWTLSASADTQYFGPGTRLTVL.

This clone has a single count. The rearrangement uses TRBV11-3 and TRBJ2-7; D gene uncertain. Germline V gene lookup returns CDR1 SGHNT and CDR2 YENEEA. Between the trimmed V and J ends, which lost 1 base and 0 bases, there was a span of 10 bases. This CDR3 contains 15 residues. The CDR3 reads CASSLVAVRSYEQYF. CDR3 nucleotides: TGTGCCAGCAGCTTAGTGGCCGTCCGCTCCTACGAGCAGTACTTC.

The chain combines TRBV9 with TRBJ2-7; D unresolved. CDR3 length equals 14 residues. Per the germline V gene, CDR1 is SGDLS and CDR2 is YYNGEE. The germline V and J ends were trimmed by 0 bases and 4 bases, with 11 bases remaining between them. CDR3 region: CASSVVGLKYEQYF. The CDR3 nucleotides are TGTGCCAGCAGCGTAGTCGGCCTAAAATACGAGCAGTACTTC. The variable domain in full, with the rest retrieved from reference TRBV9 and TRBJ2-7, is DSGVTQTPKHLITATGQRVTLRCSPRSGDLSVYWYQQSLDQGLQFLIQYYNGEERAKGNILERFSAQQFPDLHSELNLSSLELGDSALYFCASSVVGLKYEQYFGPGTRLTVT.

The chain uses TRBV7-2 and TRBJ1-5; D unclear. CDR3 length: 16 amino acids. V was clipped by 8 bases and J by 3 bases, with 20 bases between them. Germline CDR1 reads SGHTA; CDR2 reads FQGNSA. Written as DNA, the CDR3 is TGTGCCAGCGCCTTTTCCAGGACTGACGCCAATCAGCCCCAGCATTTT. As protein: CASAFSRTDANQPQHF.

In this sample, this clone turned up once. V and J are TRBV28 and TRBJ2-4; TRBD2 matches at 15 bases. Germline V gives CDR1 MDHEN, CDR2 SYDVKM. This CDR3 is 16 amino acids long. V shed 5 bases and J 6 bases; nucleotides not matched to a gene: 5. The CDR3 loop reads CASSAEGLAGGNIQYF. The CDR3 DNA is TGTGCCAGCAGTGCTGAGGGACTAGCGGGGGGAAACATTCAGTACTTC.

Comment on this clone: Other nucleotide sequences in the sample specify the same CDR3. V gene TRBV4-1 combines with J gene TRBJ2-6; D is uncertain. With 0 bases removed from V and 1 base from J, the gap between germline ends came to 4 bases. Looked up from germline, CDR1 is MGHRA and CDR2 is YSYEKL. The CDR3 spans 15 residues. Here the CDR3 DNA reads TGCGCCAGCAGCCAAGAGGGATCTGGGGCCAACGTCCTGACTTTC. It codes for CASSQEGSGANVLTF.

This clone came up once. The J gene is TRBJ2-3, the V gene TRBV5-1; TRBD1 agrees at 8 bases. The length of the CDR3 is 16 residues. The germline gives CDR1 SGHRS, CDR2 YFSETQ. Losses at the gene ends were 4 bases for V and 2 bases for J; bases not matched to a gene: 9. CDR3 residues: CASSTSGGIPTDTQYF. The CDR3, as DNA: TGCGCCAGCAGCACCTCAGGGGGCATCCCCACAGATACGCAGTATTTT.

V is TRBV4-2 and J is TRBJ2-5; 7 bases align to TRBD2. CDR3 size: 13 residues. The junction had 3 bases not matched to a gene; V was cut back by 8 bases and J by 0 bases. The germline V gene encodes CDR1 LGHNA and CDR2 YNFKEQ. The DNA of the CDR3 is TGTGCCAGCGGGGAGGGGTACCAAGAGACCCAGTACTTC. Translating it yields CASGEGYQETQYF.

This clone was recorded once. Other DNA sequences from this sample encode an identical CDR3 as well. This rearrangement joins TRBV20-1 to TRBJ2-2; no reliable D call. The CDR3 totals 11 residues. Germline V CDR1 and CDR2: DFQATT, SNEGSKA (reference sequence). V was clipped by 3 bases and J by 6 bases, with 5 bases between them. CDR3 sequence: CSASSSGELFF. CDR3 bases: TGCAGTGCTAGTAGTTCCGGGGAGCTGTTTTTT.

The chain couples TRBV27 to TRBJ1-5, with a tentative D call TRBD1 (6 bases). In germline, CDR1 is MNHEY, CDR2 SMNVEV (reference sequence). Trimming left V 6 bases short and J 5 bases short, with 17 bases between. The length of the CDR3 is 15 residues. Written as DNA, the CDR3 is TGTGCCAGCAGGCTACTAGGGGGGAAGGATCAGCCCCAGCATTTT. Amino acid sequence: CASRLLGGKDQPQHF.

This chain links TRBV11-3 with TRBJ1-5; unclear D gene. CDR3 length equals 14 residues. V was clipped by 6 bases and J by 7 bases, with 16 bases between them. The germline V gene encodes CDR1 SGHNT and CDR2 YENEEA. CDR3 bases: TGTGCCAGCAGAAAAAGCCAGCCGGGACAGCCCCAGCATTTT. Residues: CASRKSQPGQPQHF.

J is TRBJ2-2 and V is TRBV7-7; possibly TRBD1 or TRBD2 for D (6 bases each). V dropped 4 bases and J dropped 7 bases, with 10 bases sitting between them. CDR3 length: 13 amino acids. Germline lookup yields CDR1 SSHAT and CDR2 FNYEAQ (reference sequence). DNA for the CDR3: TGTGCCAGCAGCTCGGGGGCTGGCGGGGAGCTGTTTTTT. This translates into CASSSGAGGELFF.

The chain links TRBV7-8 to TRBJ2-1; 15 bases match TRBD2. J lost 8 bases, V lost 1 base, and 3 bases had no gene match. Germline V gene lookup returns CDR1 SGHVS and CDR2 FQNEAQ. This CDR3 contains 16 residues. The CDR3 region is CASSLGTSGREDEQFF. In DNA form, the CDR3 reads TGTGCCAGCAGCTTAGGGACTAGCGGGAGGGAAGATGAGCAGTTCTTC.

J is TRBJ2-2 and V is TRBV5-6; D is undetermined. Trimming stripped 2 bases from V and 0 bases from J, with 11 bases between. Germline values: CDR1 SGHDT, CDR2 YYEEEE. This CDR3 is 16 amino acids long. DNA for the CDR3: TGTGCCAGCAGCTTCCGGACGGACGCGAACACCGGGGAGCTGTTTTTT. This encodes CASSFRTDANTGELFF.